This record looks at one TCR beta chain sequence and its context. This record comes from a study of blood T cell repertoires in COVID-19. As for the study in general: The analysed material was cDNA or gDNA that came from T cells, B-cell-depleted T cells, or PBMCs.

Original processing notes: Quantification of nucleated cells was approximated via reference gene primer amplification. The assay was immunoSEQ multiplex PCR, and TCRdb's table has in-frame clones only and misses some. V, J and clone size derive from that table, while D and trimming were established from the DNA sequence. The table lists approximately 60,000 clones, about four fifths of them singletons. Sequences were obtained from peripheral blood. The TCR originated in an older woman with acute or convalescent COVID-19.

CDR3 sequence reads: CASSATGALNEQFF. The CDR3 DNA follows: TGTGCCAGCAGTGCCACAGGGGCGTTGAATGAGCAGTTCTTC. The rearrangement links TRBV25-1 to TRBJ2-1, with 7 bases fitting TRBD1. The germline V gene encodes CDR1 MGHDK and CDR2 SYGVNS. V was clipped by 4 bases and J by 7 bases; unmatched bases: 7. The CDR3 runs 14 residues. Combining the CDR3 with reference TRBV25-1 and TRBJ2-1 gives the whole variable domain EADIYQTPRYLVIGTGKKITLECSQTMGHDKMYWYQQDPGMELHLIHYSYGVNSTEKGDLSSESTVSRIRTEHFPLTLESARPSHTSQYLCASSATGALNEQFFGPGTRLTVL.